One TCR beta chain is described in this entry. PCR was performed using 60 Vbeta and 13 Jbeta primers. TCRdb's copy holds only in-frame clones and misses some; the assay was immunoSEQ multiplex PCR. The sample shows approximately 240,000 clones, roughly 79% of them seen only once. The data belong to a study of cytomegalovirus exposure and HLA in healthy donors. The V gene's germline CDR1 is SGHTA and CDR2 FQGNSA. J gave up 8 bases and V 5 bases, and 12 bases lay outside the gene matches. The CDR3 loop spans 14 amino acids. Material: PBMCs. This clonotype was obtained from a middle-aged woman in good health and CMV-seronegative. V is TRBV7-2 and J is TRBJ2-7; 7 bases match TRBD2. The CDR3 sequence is CASSPRGYNGQQYF. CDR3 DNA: TGTGCCAGCAGCCCGCGGGGGTATAACGGGCAGCAGTACTTC.